The 16 T cell receptor beta chains below were found in one sample sequenced in a study of shared clonotypes between healthy human individuals. In the naive CD8 group, cells lacked CD45RO and were positively selected for CCR7, so terminally differentiated effector memory CD45RA+ cells were left out. Clones were sequenced by immunoSEQ multiplex PCR, and TCRdb holds only the in-frame ones, with some missing. The data show around 2.1 million clones, approximately 94% seen once. Sequencing was carried out using naive CD8+ T cells from PBMCs. Every receptor here comes from a man aged 18 to 30 in good health. Some clones in this sample may be carry-over from other donors' samples.

The chain combines TRBV5-6 with TRBJ2-3; D remains ambiguous. The CDR3 runs 16 residues. Germline CDR1 and CDR2: SGHDT and YYEEEE. The ends were cut back, 4 bases at V and 1 base at J, with 16 bases in the middle. The CDR3 DNA sequence: TGTGCCAGCAGCCCTGGGCCTGAACTGGGCACAGATACGCAGTATTTT. Translation: CASSPGPELGTDTQYF. Based on the CDR3 plus reference TRBV5-6 and TRBJ2-3, the full variable domain is DAGVTQSPTHLIKTRGQQVTLRCSPKSGHDTVSWYQQALGQGPQFIFQYYEEEERQRGNFPDRFSGHQFPNYSSELNVNALLLGDSALYLCASSPGPELGTDTQYFGPGTRLTVL.

V gene TRBV4-3 combines with J gene TRBJ2-2; TRBD2 matches at 10 bases. The ends lost 3 bases at V and 4 bases at J; junction bases unmatched: 11. The CDR3 extends over 18 amino acids. In germline, CDR1 is LGHNA, CDR2 YSLEER. CDR3 DNA sequence: TGCGCCAGCAGCCATCCAAGGTCTAGCGGGAGTGGCACCGGGGAGCTGTTTTTT. Protein: CASSHPRSSGSGTGELFF.

This rearrangement joins TRBV2 to TRBJ2-3, with TRBD2 as a possible D gene (6 bases). Trimming cost V 0 bases and J 4 bases, with 8 bases left between them. The CDR3 contains 14 residues. CDR1 is SNHLY and CDR2 is FYNNEI in the germline V gene. CDR3 sequence reads: CASSEARGADTQYF. CDR3 sequence (DNA): TGTGCCAGCAGTGAAGCGCGGGGTGCAGATACGCAGTATTTT.

This chain connects TRBV9 to TRBJ2-7, with 9 bases identical to TRBD1. The CDR3 is 12 residues long. With V trimmed by 7 bases and J by 3 bases, 2 bases remained unmatched. The germline gives CDR1 SGDLS, CDR2 YYNGEE. The CDR3 reads CASGTGYYEQYF. CDR3 nucleotides: TGTGCCAGCGGGACAGGGTACTACGAGCAGTACTTC.

V gene TRBV27 combines with J gene TRBJ2-2; 12 bases fit TRBD1. CDR1 MNHEY and CDR2 SMNVEV come from the germline V gene (reference sequence). This CDR3 comprises 17 residues. Germline trimming cut 1 base from V and 8 bases from J; bases unmatched to any gene: 8. The CDR3: CASSLLGTGGAGGELFF. Written as DNA, the CDR3 is TGTGCCAGCAGTTTATTAGGGACAGGGGGCGCGGGTGGGGAGCTGTTTTTT.

This sequence joins TRBV2 and TRBJ2-7, with 7 bases aligning to TRBD2. The CDR3 is 15 residues long. The J segment lost 2 bases and the V segment lost 8 bases, leaving 12 bases of the junction unmatched. The germline V gene has CDR1 SNHLY and CDR2 FYNNEI. Here the CDR3 DNA reads TGTGCCAGCCTTCCCCGGACGGGACTAACCTACGAGCAGTACTTC. It translates to CASLPRTGLTYEQYF.

Comments on this clone: The same CDR3 can be traced to other DNA sequences in this sample. The V and J genes are TRBV27 and TRBJ2-7; 10 bases align to TRBD2. The V and J ends lost 5 bases and 2 bases, in that order; junction bases with no gene match: 9. CDR3 length: 16 residues. CDR1 is MNHEY and CDR2 is SMNVEV in the germline V gene (reference sequence). CDR3 region: CASSLLQAGGPYEQYF. In DNA, the CDR3 is TGTGCCAGCAGTCTCCTGCAAGCGGGAGGGCCCTACGAGCAGTACTTC.

The CDR3 is CASSLLGTSGPDTQYF. In DNA, the CDR3 is TGTGCCAGCAGTTTATTGGGGACTAGCGGGCCAGATACGCAGTATTTT. This chain uses TRBV27 with TRBJ2-3, with TRBD2 matching over 12 bases. Per germline, CDR1 MNHEY and CDR2 SMNVEV (reference sequence). The CDR3 covers 16 residues. V shed 1 base, J shed 4 bases, and the junction held 3 bases outside the gene matches.

The chain's CDR3 is CASLSAVEQYF. The CDR3, as DNA: TGTGCCAGCCTATCCGCTGTCGAGCAGTACTTC. The gene calls are TRBV6-1 and TRBJ2-7; no clear D. The CDR3 is 11 residues long. The germline V gene encodes CDR1 MNHNS and CDR2 SASEGT. V gave up 8 bases and J gave up 6 bases, with 11 bases separating them.

The chain recombines TRBV28 with TRBJ2-5; 7 bases line up with TRBD1. Germline V gene sequence: CDR1 MDHEN, CDR2 SYDVKM. Unmatched junction bases numbered 7, after V lost 1 base and J lost 2 bases. CDR3 size: 16 residues. The CDR3 is CASSLFRRTGQETQYF. For the CDR3, the DNA is TGTGCCAGCAGTTTATTTCGCCGGACAGGTCAAGAGACCCAGTACTTC.

The chain carries TRBV6-4 and TRBJ2-1, with 8 bases matching TRBD2. Germline values: CDR1 MRHNA, CDR2 SNTAGT. V trimming: 7 bases; J trimming: 4 bases; junction bases outside the gene matches: 6. The CDR3 consists of 14 residues. The CDR3 protein is CASIYREGYNEQFF. The DNA for the CDR3 is TGTGCCAGCATCTACCGGGAGGGGTACAATGAGCAGTTCTTC.

The chain combines TRBV5-8 with TRBJ1-3; D is uncertain. Germline V gene lookup returns CDR1 SGHTS and CDR2 YDEGEE. The CDR3 covers 15 residues. The V end was cut by 2 bases, the J end by 0 bases, with 9 bases between. CDR3 nucleotides: TGTGCCAGCAGCTTCGGTGCCGCCTCTGGAAACACCATATATTTT. Its translation: CASSFGAASGNTIYF.

This chain links TRBV7-9 with TRBJ2-2; D is possibly TRBD1 or TRBD2 (5 bases each). Germline V gene sequence: CDR1 SEHNR, CDR2 FQNEAQ (reference sequence). The CDR3 is 16 residues long. The germline V and J ends were trimmed by 5 bases and 0 bases, with 13 bases remaining between them. The CDR3 sequence is CASSPRDGSNTGELFF. CDR3 DNA sequence: TGTGCCAGCAGCCCCCGGGACGGATCGAACACCGGGGAGCTGTTTTTT. Full variable domain (remainder filled in from reference TRBV7-9 and TRBJ2-2): DTGVSQNPRHKITKRGQNVTFRCDPISEHNRLYWYRQTLGQGPEFLTYFQNEAQLEKSRLLSDRFSAERPKGSFSTLEIQRTEQGDSAMYLCASSPRDGSNTGELFFGEGSRLTVL.

The rearrangement joins TRBV5-1 to TRBJ2-5; the match to TRBD1 covers 7 bases. In germline, CDR1 is SGHRS, CDR2 YFSETQ. This CDR3 spans 17 amino acids. The trim removed 2 bases at V and 3 bases at J, leaving 13 bases unmatched. The DNA for the CDR3 is TGCGCCAGCAGCTTAAAGGGGGCCGACCAACTGAAAGAGACCCAGTACTTC. It specifies CASSLKGADQLKETQYF.

V and J are TRBV28 and TRBJ1-1, with 8 positions matching TRBD1. CDR1 MDHEN and CDR2 SYDVKM come from the germline V gene. V gave up 11 bases and J gave up 5 bases; unmatched junction bases: 7. CDR3 length: 12 residues. This chain's CDR3 is CASRTGLTEAFF. CDR3 coding DNA: TGTGCCTCCCGGACAGGGCTTACTGAAGCTTTCTTT.

Note on this clone: The same CDR3 also results from other DNA sequences found in this sample. The CDR3 spells CASSPRDSYYEQYF. The CDR3, as DNA: TGTGCCAGCAGCCCTCGGGACAGCTACTACGAGCAGTACTTC. The chain employs TRBV7-9 and TRBJ2-7; 7 nucleotides align to TRBD1. Germline CDR1 SEHNR, CDR2 FQNEAQ (reference sequence). CDR3 length: 14 amino acids. Trimming at V came to 5 bases and at J to 3 bases, leaving 7 bases not matched to a gene.